These 24 T cell receptor beta chains were all obtained from the same sample, sequenced in a study of beta chain features in type 1 diabetes. Findings and caveats of the study: Type 1 diabetes patients showed a moderate but significant shortening of TCRB CDR3s in all four CD4+ subsets.

Expressed TCRB transcripts got sequenced, as all isolated RNA was reverse transcribed. The protocol was immunoSEQ multiplex PCR, while the TCRdb copy is restricted to in-frame clones and leaves out a portion. The table includes just over 25,000 clones, under 50% detected once. No antigen is known for these receptors. The sequenced sample consisted of stem cell memory CD4+ T cells from blood. The receptor set was obtained from a man aged 25 to 45 with type 1 diabetes.

The V gene is TRBV7-2, the J gene TRBJ1-1, with D hard to call. This CDR3 comprises 13 residues. Germline V lookup: CDR1 SGHTA, CDR2 FQGNSA. V lost 5 bases and J 1 base, leaving 8 bases between the germline ends. Written as DNA, the CDR3 is TGTGCCAGCAGCGTTGCCGGGAACACTGAAGCTTTCTTT. It encodes CASSVAGNTEAFF.

This clone was seen a handful of times. This rearrangement joins TRBV23-1 to TRBJ2-5, with 7 bases lining up with TRBD1. TRBV23-1 is filed as an ORF, its function uncertain. The CDR3 totals 16 residues. Losses at the gene ends were 4 bases for V and 5 bases for J; bases not matched to a gene: 13. The CDR3 sequence is CASSPNRQGDSETQYF. The CDR3 DNA is TGCGCCAGCAGTCCAAACCGTCAGGGGGACAGTGAGACCCAGTACTTC.

The rearrangement uses TRBV5-1 and TRBJ2-7; 11 nucleotides align to TRBD1. From germline, CDR1 is SGHRS and CDR2 YFSETQ. J lost 7 bases, V lost 4 bases, and 10 bases had no gene match. This CDR3 comprises 15 residues. DNA for the CDR3: TGCGCCAGCAGCCCTCTCGGACAGGGGGCAGGAGAGCAGTACTTC. Its protein is CASSPLGQGAGEQYF.

The chain employs TRBV7-8 and TRBJ1-2; 8 bases line up with TRBD1. The ends lost 1 base at V and 8 bases at J; junction bases unmatched: 6. Germline V gene lookup returns CDR1 SGHVS and CDR2 FQNEAQ. The CDR3 is 14 residues long. CDR3 DNA: TGTGCCAGCAGCTTAGTTCGGACAGGGATGGGCTACACCTTC. It specifies CASSLVRTGMGYTF.

The table lists this clone with a few counts. The chain uses TRBV5-4 and TRBJ1-2; 7 bases are shared with TRBD1. After removal of 0 bases from V and 4 bases from J, the junction contained 3 bases not matched to a gene. From germline, CDR1 is SGHNT and CDR2 YYREEE (reference sequence). The CDR3 spans 14 residues. The CDR3 region is CASSLAGQTYGYTF. The CDR3 DNA sequence: TGTGCCAGCAGCTTGGCGGGACAGACCTATGGCTACACCTTC. The full variable domain, its missing parts supplied by reference TRBV5-4 and TRBJ1-2, is ETGVTQSPTHLIKTRGQQVTLRCSSQSGHNTVSWYQQALGQGPQFIFQYYREEENGRGNFPPRFSGLQFPNYSSELNVNALELDDSALYLCASSLAGQTYGYTFGSGTRLTVV.

This sequence joins TRBV6-5 and TRBJ2-7; D uncertain. Germline CDR1 and CDR2: MNHEY and SVGAGI. This CDR3 region has 14 residues. Trimming left V 6 bases short and J 3 bases short, with 15 bases between. CDR3 sequence reads: CASSPQIASYEQYF. The DNA for the CDR3 is TGTGCCAGCAGCCCCCAAATAGCAAGCTACGAGCAGTACTTC.

Only a few counts were recorded for this clone. The V gene is TRBV5-1, the J gene TRBJ2-3, with TRBD1 identical over 7 bases. CDR1 SGHRS and CDR2 YFSETQ come from the germline V gene. The CDR3 totals 14 residues. With 4 bases clipped from V and 2 bases from J, the junction kept 4 bases outside the gene matches. CDR3 amino acids: CASSPGQTTDTQYF. The DNA for the CDR3 is TGCGCCAGCAGCCCGGGACAGACCACAGATACGCAGTATTTT.

This chain links TRBV6-6 with TRBJ2-2, with D hard to call. The length of the CDR3 is 14 residues. The V end was cut by 6 bases, the J end by 1 base, with 9 bases between. The V gene's germline CDR1 is MNHNY and CDR2 SVGAGI (reference sequence). The CDR3 protein is CASRIDKNTGELFF. For the CDR3, the DNA is TGTGCCAGCAGGATAGACAAGAACACCGGGGAGCTGTTTTTT.

The table lists this clone with a few counts. Other DNA variants within this sample encode the same CDR3. The gene calls are TRBV5-4 and TRBJ2-7, with a weak D call TRBD1 (6 bases). V lost 0 bases and J 0 bases, leaving 10 bases between the germline ends. Germline-derived CDR1 and CDR2 are SGHNT and YYREEE (reference sequence). The CDR3 extends over 15 amino acids. As DNA, the CDR3 is TGTGCCAGCAGCTTGGCAGGGGTCAGCTCCTACGAGCAGTACTTC. Translation gives CASSLAGVSSYEQYF.

The chain carries TRBV5-4 and TRBJ2-3; D is ambiguous. V lost 4 bases and J lost 5, with 11 bases in between. This CDR3 region has 13 residues. CDR1 and CDR2 from the germline V gene are SGHNT and YYREEE (reference sequence). The CDR3 region is CASSAVGIDTQYF. The CDR3 coding sequence is TGTGCCAGCAGCGCGGTCGGTATAGATACGCAGTATTTT.

This clone was observed a few times. At one end, the junction sequence differs from germline, possibly due to a read error. J is TRBJ2-7 and V is TRBV15; TRBD2 agrees at 7 bases. Germline CDR1 and CDR2: LNHNV and YYDKDF (reference sequence). The CDR3 covers 15 residues. Written as DNA, the CDR3 is TGTGCCACCAGTAGAGAGACGGGGGACTACCACGAGCAGTACTTC. It specifies CATSRETGDYHEQYF.

This clone was detected only once. CDR3 sequence (DNA): TGTGCCAGCTCACCCAAACAGGGCCCTAGCACTGAAGCTTTCTTT. This gives the protein CASSPKQGPSTEAFF. The J gene is TRBJ1-1, the V gene TRBV18, with a possible D match to TRBD1 (6 bases). Between the trimmed V and J ends, which lost 3 bases and 4 bases, there was a span of 15 bases. The germline V gene encodes CDR1 KGHSH and CDR2 LQKENI. The CDR3 runs to 15 residues. Filled out from reference TRBV18 and TRBJ1-1, the complete variable domain reads NAGVMQNPRHLVRRRGQEARLRCSPMKGHSHVYWYRQLPEEGLKFMVYLQKENIIDESGMPKERFSAEFPKEGPSILRIQQVVRGDSAAYFCASSPKQGPSTEAFFGQGTRLTVV.

V and J are TRBV11-2 and TRBJ2-7, with D unresolved. V gave up 5 bases and J gave up 4 bases, with 9 bases separating them. The CDR3 is made up of 12 amino acids. Looked up from germline, CDR1 is SGHAT and CDR2 is FQNNGV. The CDR3 nucleotides are TGTGCCAGCAGCCGCAGCGAATACGAGCAGTACTTC. It encodes CASSRSEYEQYF.

This chain connects TRBV12-5 to TRBJ2-1, with no clear D. The V end was cut by 7 bases, the J end by 3 bases, with 4 bases between. The length of the CDR3 is 11 residues. Germline V gene data show CDR1 as LGHNT and CDR2 as FRNRAP. CDR3 protein: CASALYNEQFF. CDR3 DNA: TGTGCTAGTGCCCTCTACAATGAGCAGTTCTTC.

This clone was counted a few times. The chain employs TRBV11-2 and TRBJ2-2; 8 bases line up with TRBD2. This CDR3 has 15 residues. Per the germline V gene, CDR1 is SGHAT and CDR2 is FQNNGV. Trimming took 3 bases from V and 4 from J; bases not matched to a gene: 4. CDR3 region: CASSFAGGPTGELFF. CDR3 DNA: TGTGCCAGCAGCTTTGCGGGAGGACCCACCGGGGAGCTGTTTTTT.

This clone has just a few counts. V gene TRBV11-2 combines with J gene TRBJ2-7, with D possibly matching TRBD1 (5 bases). V was pared by 0 bases and J by 7 bases, with 13 bases between. CDR1 is SGHAT, CDR2 FQNNGV, per germline. The CDR3 has 14 residues. The CDR3 sequence: CASSLDPGSWEQYF. CDR3 nucleotides: TGTGCCAGCAGCTTAGATCCAGGGTCTTGGGAGCAGTACTTC.

V usage is TRBV7-9 and J usage is TRBJ2-1; no definite D call. The CDR3 has 16 residues. Trimming stripped 4 bases from V and 6 bases from J, with 19 bases between. Germline assignment: CDR1 SEHNR and CDR2 FQNEAQ (reference sequence). The CDR3 DNA is TGTGCCAGCAGCTCACCACTTAACCAGGCTACCAATGAGCAGTTCTTC. The encoded protein is CASSSPLNQATNEQFF.

This clone was detected only a few times. V and J are TRBV11-2 and TRBJ1-5; D ambiguous. The germline V and J ends were trimmed by 5 bases and 3 bases, with 11 bases remaining between them. Germline assignment: CDR1 SGHAT and CDR2 FQNNGV. The CDR3 contains 14 residues. The chain's CDR3 is CASSPSRDNQPQHF. The CDR3 DNA follows: TGTGCCAGCAGCCCCAGCCGGGACAATCAGCCCCAGCATTTT.

V gene TRBV5-4 combines with J gene TRBJ1-5; TRBD1 is a possible D gene (6 bases). The CDR3 length is 13 residues. V was clipped by 4 bases and J by 5 bases, with 10 bases between them. Germline V gives CDR1 SGHNT, CDR2 YYREEE (reference sequence). The CDR3 coding sequence is TGTGCCAGCAGCGGGGGGGGCGATCAGCCCCAGCATTTT. Amino acid sequence: CASSGGGDQPQHF.

The chain employs TRBV5-1 and TRBJ1-1, with D tentatively TRBD1 (5 bases). From germline, CDR1 is SGHRS and CDR2 YFSETQ. This CDR3 contains 13 residues. Between the trimmed V and J ends, which lost 5 bases and 5 bases, there was a span of 13 bases. The CDR3 region is CASRHTGVTEAFF. CDR3 sequence (DNA): TGCGCCAGCAGACATACAGGAGTTACTGAAGCTTTCTTT.

The chain is built from TRBV6-1 and TRBJ2-7; 8 bases map to TRBD2. Losses at the gene ends were 5 bases for V and 3 bases for J; bases not matched to a gene: 6. Per the germline V gene, CDR1 is MNHNS and CDR2 is SASEGT. This CDR3 spans 14 amino acids. This chain's CDR3 is CASSSGSSSYEQYF. CDR3 nucleotide sequence: TGTGCCAGCAGTAGCGGGAGTAGTAGCTACGAGCAGTACTTC.

The V gene is TRBV21-1, the J gene TRBJ2-7; TRBD2 is taken as the D call from the table, unchecked against the DNA. TRBV21-1 is a recognized pseudogene. The CDR3 has 16 amino acids. In DNA form, the CDR3 reads TGTGCCAGCAGCGACCGAACCGGGACTTCCTCTGGTGAGCAGTACTTC. Protein sequence: CASSDRTGTSSGEQYF.

This rearrangement joins TRBV11-2 to TRBJ2-5, with 7 bases lining up with TRBD1. The last part of the DNA fits TRBJ2-7 better; the J call may be wrong. From germline, CDR1 is SGHAT and CDR2 FQNNGV. This CDR3 spans 16 amino acids. The CDR3: CASSLAPTGLSYEQYF. As DNA, the CDR3 is TGTGCCAGCAGCTTAGCCCCGACAGGGTTATCCTACGAGCAGTACTTC.

This chain joins TRBV30 and TRBJ1-4; 8 nucleotides agree with TRBD1. CDR3 size: 15 residues. The trim removed 3 bases at V and 5 bases at J, leaving 8 bases unmatched. CDR1 GTSNPN and CDR2 SVGIG come from the germline V gene (reference sequence). The CDR3 loop reads CAWSTGTGENEKLFF. CDR3 nucleotides: TGTGCCTGGAGCACCGGGACAGGAGAAAATGAAAAACTGTTTTTT.